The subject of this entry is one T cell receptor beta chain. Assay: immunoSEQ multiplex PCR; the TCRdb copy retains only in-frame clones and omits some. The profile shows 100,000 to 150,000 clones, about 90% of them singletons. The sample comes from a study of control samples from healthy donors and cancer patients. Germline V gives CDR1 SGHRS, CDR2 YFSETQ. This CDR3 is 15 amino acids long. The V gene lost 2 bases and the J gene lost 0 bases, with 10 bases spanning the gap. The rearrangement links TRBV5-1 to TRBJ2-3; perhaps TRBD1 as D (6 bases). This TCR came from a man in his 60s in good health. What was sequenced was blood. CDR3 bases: TGCGCCAGCAGCTTTTCCCAGGGGAGCACAGATACGCAGTATTTT. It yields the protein CASSFSQGSTDTQYF.